This TCR beta chain was captured by sequencing in a study of T cell repertoires in cytomegalovirus infection. Study at large: A matching HLA type, together with CMV infection, was signaled by public TCR beta signatures. Study results and limitations: Predominance within the ex vivo response was attributable to HLA-C-restricted CMV-specific TCR beta clonotypes. Summed frequency of shared TCR beta families picked out CMV carriers who also had the relevant HLA.

Germline CDR1 SGHTA, CDR2 FQGNSA. CDR3 length: 15 residues. TCRdb used MiXCR to reprocess the reads, holding one entry per CDR3 protein. The sample lists under 95,000 distinct CDR3 sequences, about 4.2% occurring once. A word on this clonotype: Its antigen is undetermined. A much more abundant neighbour one base away suggests this may be a read error.

The chain has TRBV7-2 and TRBJ1-1; the D gene is possibly TRBD1 (6 bases). Sequenced input: PBMCs. This TCR derives from a human donor in good health (CMV status not recorded). Some clones in this sample may be carry-over from other donors' samples. Here the CDR3 reads CASSLVGGAGTQAFF. CDR3 bases: TGTGCCAGCAGCTTAGTTGGGGGGGCGGGCACTCAAGCTTTCTTT. The variable domain in full, completed from reference TRBV7-2 and TRBJ1-1, reads GAGVSQSPSNKVTEKGKDVELRCDPISGHTALYWYRQSLGQGLEFLIYFQGNSAPDKSGLPSDRFSAERTGGSVSTLTIQRTQQEDSAVYLCASSLVGGAGTQAFFGQGTRLTVV.